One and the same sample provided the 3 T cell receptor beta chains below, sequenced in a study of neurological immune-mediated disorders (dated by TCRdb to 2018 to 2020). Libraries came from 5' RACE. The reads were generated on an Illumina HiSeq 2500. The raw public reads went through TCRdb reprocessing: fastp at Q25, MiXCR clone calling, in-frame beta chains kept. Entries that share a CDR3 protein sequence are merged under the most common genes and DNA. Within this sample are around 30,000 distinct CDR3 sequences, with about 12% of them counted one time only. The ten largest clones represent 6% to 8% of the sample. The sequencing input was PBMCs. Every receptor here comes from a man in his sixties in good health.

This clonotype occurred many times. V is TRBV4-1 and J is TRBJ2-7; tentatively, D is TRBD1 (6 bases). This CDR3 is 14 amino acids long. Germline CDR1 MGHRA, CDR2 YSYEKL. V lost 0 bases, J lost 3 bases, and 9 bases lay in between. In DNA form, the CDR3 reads TGCGCCAGCAGCCAAGACGGGACAAACTACGAGCAGTACTTC. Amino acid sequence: CASSQDGTNYEQYF.

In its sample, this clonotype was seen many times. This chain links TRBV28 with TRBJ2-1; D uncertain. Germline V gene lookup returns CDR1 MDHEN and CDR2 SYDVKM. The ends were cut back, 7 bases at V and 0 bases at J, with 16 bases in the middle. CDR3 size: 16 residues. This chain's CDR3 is CASTTFGPVSYNEQFF. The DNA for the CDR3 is TGTGCCAGCACCACCTTCGGCCCCGTCTCCTACAATGAGCAGTTCTTC.

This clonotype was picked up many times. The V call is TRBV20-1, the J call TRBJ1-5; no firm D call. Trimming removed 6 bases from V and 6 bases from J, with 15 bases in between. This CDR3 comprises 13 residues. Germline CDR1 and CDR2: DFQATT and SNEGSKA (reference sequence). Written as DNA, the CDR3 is TGCAGTGCCTTTCGGACCTCAAGTCAGCCCCAGCATTTT. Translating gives CSAFRTSSQPQHF.